The next 2 T cell receptor beta chains were all read from a single sample in a study of breast tumors, draining lymph nodes, adjacent tissues. TCRdb re-called the multiplex PCR reads with MiXCR, one entry per CDR3 protein. The profile covers about 21,000 distinct CDR3 sequences, with 41% appearing a single time and 24% taken by the ten largest. What was sequenced was breast tumor tissue. Source of these receptors: a female donor with breast cancer. Some clones in this sample may be carry-over from other donors' samples.

The genes are TRBV28 and TRBJ1-2; D is perhaps TRBD1 (6 bases). Trimming cost V 5 bases and J 3 bases, with 16 bases left between them. In germline, CDR1 is MDHEN, CDR2 SYDVKM. The CDR3 runs to 15 residues. The DNA for the CDR3 is TGTGCCAGCAGTACGGCGTCAGGGGTGGACTATGGCTACACCTTC. It encodes CASSTASGVDYGYTF.

The table lists this clonotype with many counts. One end of the junction varies from germline; a read error may be responsible. The V and J genes are TRBV5-6 and TRBJ2-2, with D uncertain. CDR3 length: 13 amino acids. CDR1 is SGHDT, CDR2 YYEEEE, per germline. The CDR3, as DNA: TGTGTCAGCAAATCGGTGAACACCGGGGAGCTGTTTTTT. Translation: CVSKSVNTGELFF.